Sequencing of this T cell receptor (beta chain) was carried out in a study of Ad26.COV2.S vaccination and SARS-CoV-2 variants. Study background: The donor belonged to the COV1001 Ad26.COV2.S trial arm.

Treatment: over 15 received Ad26.COV2.S at low or high dose, single or two shots; 5 received placebo; per-sample allocation not given. The investigators took samples on day 63 after the first vaccine or placebo injection. Germline V lookup: CDR1 SGHNT, CDR2 YYREEE (reference sequence). This CDR3 has 18 residues. The V end lost 4 bases, the J end lost 2 bases, and 21 bases lay between the germline ends. Sequencing used immunoSEQ multiplex PCR; TCRdb keeps in-frame clones, though not all of them. The table lists about 350,000 clones, around 89% of them singletons. V is TRBV5-4 and J is TRBJ2-2; the D is unclear. The starting material was peripheral blood, obtained in a trial of Ad26.COV2.S vaccine versus placebo. This sequence originates from a person between 18 and 65 years old who received the Ad26.COV2.S COVID-19 vaccine or a placebo. Here the CDR3 reads CASSLLLVAGDNTGELFF. The CDR3 bases are TGTGCCAGCAGCCTCCTTTTGGTAGCTGGGGATAACACCGGGGAGCTGTTTTTT.